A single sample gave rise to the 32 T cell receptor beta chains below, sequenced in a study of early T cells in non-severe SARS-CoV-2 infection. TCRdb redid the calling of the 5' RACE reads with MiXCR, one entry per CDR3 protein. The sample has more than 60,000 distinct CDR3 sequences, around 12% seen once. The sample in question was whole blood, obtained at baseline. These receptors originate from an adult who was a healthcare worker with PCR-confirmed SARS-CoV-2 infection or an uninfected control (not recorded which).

CDR3 sequence: CASSWGTGGNTIYF. The CDR3 DNA is TGTGCCAGCAGTTGGGGGACAGGGGGAAACACCATATATTTT. V and J are TRBV6-6 and TRBJ1-3, with 9 bases aligning to TRBD1. The V gene's germline CDR1 is MNHNY and CDR2 SVGAGI (reference sequence). The CDR3 loop spans 14 amino acids. Trimming took 4 bases from V and 4 from J; bases not matched to a gene: 2.

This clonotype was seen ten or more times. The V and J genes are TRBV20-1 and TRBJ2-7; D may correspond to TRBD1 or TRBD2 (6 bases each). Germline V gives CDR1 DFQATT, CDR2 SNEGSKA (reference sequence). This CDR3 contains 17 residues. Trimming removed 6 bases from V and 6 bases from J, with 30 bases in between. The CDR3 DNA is TGCAGTGCCATAAACTCGAGGGGGGCTCTTTCTAGGGCCGAGCAGTACTTC. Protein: CSAINSRGALSRAEQYF.

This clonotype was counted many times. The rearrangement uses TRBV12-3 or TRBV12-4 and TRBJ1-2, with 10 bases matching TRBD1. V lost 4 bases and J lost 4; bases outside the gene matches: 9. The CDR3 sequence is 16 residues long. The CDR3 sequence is CASSSQTGGLTYGYTF. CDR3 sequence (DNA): TGTGCCAGCAGTTCCCAGACAGGGGGCCTCACCTATGGCTACACCTTC.

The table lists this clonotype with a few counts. CDR3 bases: TGTGCCAGCAGAGGGAACCCCTGGGACAGAAGCAGCAATCAGCCCCAGCATTTT. This codes for CASRGNPWDRSSNQPQHF. The J gene is TRBJ1-5, the V gene TRBV2, with 7 bases identical to TRBD1. This CDR3 has 18 amino acids. The V segment lost 6 bases and the J segment 1 base; nucleotides outside the gene matches: 15. Germline V CDR1 and CDR2: SNHLY, FYNNEI.

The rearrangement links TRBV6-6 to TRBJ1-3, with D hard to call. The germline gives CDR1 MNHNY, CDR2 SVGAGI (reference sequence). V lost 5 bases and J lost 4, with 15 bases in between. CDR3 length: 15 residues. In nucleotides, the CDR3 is TGTGCCAGCAGTACCCAGTCCCTTCGGGGAAACACCATATATTTT. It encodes CASSTQSLRGNTIYF.

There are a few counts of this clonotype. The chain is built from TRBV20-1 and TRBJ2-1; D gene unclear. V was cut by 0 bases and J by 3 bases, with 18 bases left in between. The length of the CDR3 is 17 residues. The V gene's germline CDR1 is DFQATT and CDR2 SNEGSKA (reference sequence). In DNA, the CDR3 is TGCAGTGCTAGAGAGTCAGGTATCAACTTCTTCTACAATGAGCAGTTCTTC. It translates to CSARESGINFFYNEQFF.

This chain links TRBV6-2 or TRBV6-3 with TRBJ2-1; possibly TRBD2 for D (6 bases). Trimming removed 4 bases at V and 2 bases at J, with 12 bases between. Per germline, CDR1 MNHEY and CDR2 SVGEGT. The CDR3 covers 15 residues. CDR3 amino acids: CASSSPGSPYNEQFF. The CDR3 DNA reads TGTGCCAGCAGTTCGCCCGGGAGCCCCTACAATGAGCAGTTCTTC.

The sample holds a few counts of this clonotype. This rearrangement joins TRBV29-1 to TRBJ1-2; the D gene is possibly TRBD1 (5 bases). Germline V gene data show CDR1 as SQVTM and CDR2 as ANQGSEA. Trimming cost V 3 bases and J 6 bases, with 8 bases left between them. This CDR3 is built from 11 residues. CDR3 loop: CSVEAGNGYTF. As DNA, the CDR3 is TGCAGCGTTGAGGCAGGGAATGGCTACACCTTC.

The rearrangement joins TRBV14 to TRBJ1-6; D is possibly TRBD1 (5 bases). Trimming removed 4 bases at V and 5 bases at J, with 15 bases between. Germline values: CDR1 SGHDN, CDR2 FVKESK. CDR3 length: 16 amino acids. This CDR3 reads CASSRDGTANNSPLHF. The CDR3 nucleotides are TGTGCCAGCAGCCGGGACGGAACAGCGAATAATTCACCCCTCCACTTT.

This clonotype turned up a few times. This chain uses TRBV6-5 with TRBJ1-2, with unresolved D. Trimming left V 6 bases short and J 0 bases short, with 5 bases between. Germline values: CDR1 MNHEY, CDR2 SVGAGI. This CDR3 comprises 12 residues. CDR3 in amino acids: CASRVPNYGYTF. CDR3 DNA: TGTGCCAGCAGGGTGCCTAACTATGGCTACACCTTC.

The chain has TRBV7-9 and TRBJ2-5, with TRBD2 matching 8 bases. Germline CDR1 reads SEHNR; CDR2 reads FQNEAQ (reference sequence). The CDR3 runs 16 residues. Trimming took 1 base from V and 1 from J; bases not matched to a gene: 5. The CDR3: CASSLGGGGSQETQYF. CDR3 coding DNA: TGTGCCAGCAGCTTAGGCGGCGGGGGGTCCCAAGAGACCCAGTACTTC.

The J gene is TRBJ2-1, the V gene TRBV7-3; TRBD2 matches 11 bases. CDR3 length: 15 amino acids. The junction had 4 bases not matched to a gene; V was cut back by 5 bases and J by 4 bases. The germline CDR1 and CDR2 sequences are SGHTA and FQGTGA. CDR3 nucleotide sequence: TGTGCCAGCAGCGCTAGCGGGGGGACTTACAATGAGCAGTTCTTC. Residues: CASSASGGTYNEQFF.

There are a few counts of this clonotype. CDR3 nucleotide sequence: TGTGCCAGCAGCCAAGATTCCCGCGGGGCCGCCTACGAGCAGTACTTC. This codes for CASSQDSRGAAYEQYF. V usage is TRBV3-1 and J usage is TRBJ2-7; possible D gene TRBD2, 6 bases. Germline-derived CDR1 and CDR2 are LGHDT and YNNKEL (reference sequence). This CDR3 has 16 amino acids. Trimming took 0 bases from V and 2 from J, leaving 14 bases between them.

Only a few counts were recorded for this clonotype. The CDR3 region is CASGEQGAGETQYF. For the CDR3, the DNA is TGCGCCAGCGGCGAACAGGGGGCCGGAGAGACCCAGTACTTC. This chain joins TRBV5-1 and TRBJ2-5; TRBD1 matches 9 bases. There are 14 residues in the CDR3. J gave up 4 bases and V 7 bases, and 8 bases lay outside the gene matches. In germline, CDR1 is SGHRS, CDR2 YFSETQ. The complete variable domain, with remaining parts taken from reference TRBV5-1 and TRBJ2-5, reads KAGVTQTPRYLIKTRGQQVTLSCSPISGHRSVSWYQQTPGQGLQFLFEYFSETQRNKGNFPGRFSGRQFSNSRSEMNVSTLELGDSALYLCASGEQGAGETQYFGPGTRLLVL.

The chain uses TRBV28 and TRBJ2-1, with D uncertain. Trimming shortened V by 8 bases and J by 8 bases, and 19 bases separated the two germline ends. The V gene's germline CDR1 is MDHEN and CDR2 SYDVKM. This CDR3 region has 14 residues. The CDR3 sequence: CASPYDPRGDEQFF. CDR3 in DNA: TGTGCCAGCCCATACGACCCCCGAGGCGATGAGCAGTTCTTC.

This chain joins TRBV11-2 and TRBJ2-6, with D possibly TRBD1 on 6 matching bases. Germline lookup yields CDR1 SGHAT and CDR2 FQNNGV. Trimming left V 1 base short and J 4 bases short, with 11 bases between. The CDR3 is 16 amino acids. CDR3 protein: CASSLAGAKGANVLTF. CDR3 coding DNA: TGTGCCAGCAGCTTAGCAGGGGCGAAGGGGGCCAACGTCCTGACTTTC.

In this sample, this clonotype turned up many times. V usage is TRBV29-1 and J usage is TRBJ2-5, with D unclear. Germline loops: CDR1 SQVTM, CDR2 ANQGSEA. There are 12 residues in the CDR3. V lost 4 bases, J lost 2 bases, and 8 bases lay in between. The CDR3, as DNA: TGCAGCGTTGGACAACCTCAAGAGACCCAGTACTTC. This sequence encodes CSVGQPQETQYF.

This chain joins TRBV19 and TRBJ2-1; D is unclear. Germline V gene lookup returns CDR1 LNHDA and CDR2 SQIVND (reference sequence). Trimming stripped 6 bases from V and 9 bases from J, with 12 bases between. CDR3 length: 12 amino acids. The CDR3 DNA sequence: TGTGCCAGTAGCACCAGTTTTAGTGAGCAGTTCTTC. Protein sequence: CASSTSFSEQFF. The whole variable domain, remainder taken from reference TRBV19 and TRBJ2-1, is DGGITQSPKYLFRKEGQNVTLSCEQNLNHDAMYWYRQDPGQGLRLIYYSQIVNDFQKGDIAEGYSVSREKKESFPLTVTSAQKNPTAFYLCASSTSFSEQFFGPGTRLTVL.

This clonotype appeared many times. CDR3 region: CASSLVQGASNEQFF. The CDR3, as DNA: TGTGCCAGCAGCTTAGTTCAGGGGGCCTCGAATGAGCAGTTCTTC. The chain couples TRBV7-9 to TRBJ2-1; TRBD1 matches 8 bases. V was pared by 1 base and J by 7 bases, with 6 bases of the junction left unmatched. This CDR3 is 15 amino acids long. CDR1 and CDR2 from the germline V gene are SEHNR and FQNEAQ (reference sequence).

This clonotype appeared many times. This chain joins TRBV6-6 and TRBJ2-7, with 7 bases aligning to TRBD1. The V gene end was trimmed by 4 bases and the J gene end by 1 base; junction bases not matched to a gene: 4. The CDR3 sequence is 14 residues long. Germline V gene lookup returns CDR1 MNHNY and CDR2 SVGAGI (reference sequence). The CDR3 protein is CASSFRGQSYEQYF. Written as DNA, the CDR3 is TGTGCCAGCAGTTTTCGGGGACAGTCCTACGAGCAGTACTTC.

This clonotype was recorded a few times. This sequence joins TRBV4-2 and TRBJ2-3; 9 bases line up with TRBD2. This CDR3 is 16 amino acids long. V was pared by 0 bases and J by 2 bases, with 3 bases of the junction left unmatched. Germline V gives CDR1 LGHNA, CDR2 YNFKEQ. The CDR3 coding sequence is TGTGCCAGCAGCCAAGATAGCGGGGGCTCCACAGATACGCAGTATTTT. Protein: CASSQDSGGSTDTQYF.

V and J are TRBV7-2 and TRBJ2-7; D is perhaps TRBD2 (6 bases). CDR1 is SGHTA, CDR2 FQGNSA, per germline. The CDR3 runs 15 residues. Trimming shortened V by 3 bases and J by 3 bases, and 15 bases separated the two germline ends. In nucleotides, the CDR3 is TGTGCCAGCAGCTTCGCGGGCGGGGAGTTCTACGAGCAGTACTTC. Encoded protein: CASSFAGGEFYEQYF.

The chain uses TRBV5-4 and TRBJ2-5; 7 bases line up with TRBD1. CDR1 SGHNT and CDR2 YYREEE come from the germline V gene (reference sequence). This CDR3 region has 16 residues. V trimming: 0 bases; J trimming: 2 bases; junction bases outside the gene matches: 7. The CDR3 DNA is TGTGCCAGCAGCTTGGGGTTGAGGGACAGTCAAGAGACCCAGTACTTC. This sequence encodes CASSLGLRDSQETQYF.

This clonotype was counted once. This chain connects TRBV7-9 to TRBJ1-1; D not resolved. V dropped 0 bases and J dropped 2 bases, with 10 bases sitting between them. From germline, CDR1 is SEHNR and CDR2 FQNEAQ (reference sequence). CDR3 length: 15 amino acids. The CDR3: CASSLARQANTEAFF. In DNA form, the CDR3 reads TGTGCCAGCAGCTTAGCTCGCCAGGCCAACACTGAAGCTTTCTTT.

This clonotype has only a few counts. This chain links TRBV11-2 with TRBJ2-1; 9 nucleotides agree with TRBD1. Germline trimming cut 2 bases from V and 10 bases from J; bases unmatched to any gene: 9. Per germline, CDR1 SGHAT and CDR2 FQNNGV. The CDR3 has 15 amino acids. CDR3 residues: CASSLSTGGFGEQFF. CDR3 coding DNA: TGTGCCAGCAGCTTATCGACAGGGGGATTTGGCGAGCAGTTCTTC.

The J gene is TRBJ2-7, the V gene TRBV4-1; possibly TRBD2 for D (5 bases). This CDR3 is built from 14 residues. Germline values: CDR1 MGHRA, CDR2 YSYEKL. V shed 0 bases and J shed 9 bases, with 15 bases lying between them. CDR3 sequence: CASSQEAAETRQYF. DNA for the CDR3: TGCGCCAGCAGCCAAGAAGCGGCAGAAACTAGGCAGTACTTC.

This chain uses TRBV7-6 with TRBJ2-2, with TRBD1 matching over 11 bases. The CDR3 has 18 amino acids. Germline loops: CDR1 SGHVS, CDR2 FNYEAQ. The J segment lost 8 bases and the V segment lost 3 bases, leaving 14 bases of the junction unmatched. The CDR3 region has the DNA TGTGCCAGCAGCTTGCTTACCACCGGGACAGGGGGACATGGGGAGCTGTTTTTT. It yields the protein CASSLLTTGTGGHGELFF.

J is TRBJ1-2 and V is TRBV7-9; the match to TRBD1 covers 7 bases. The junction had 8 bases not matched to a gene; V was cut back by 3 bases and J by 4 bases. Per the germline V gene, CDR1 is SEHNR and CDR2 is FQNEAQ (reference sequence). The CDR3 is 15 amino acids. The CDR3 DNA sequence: TGTGCCAGCAGCTTGACAACAGGGGCTGGCTATGGCTACACCTTC. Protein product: CASSLTTGAGYGYTF.

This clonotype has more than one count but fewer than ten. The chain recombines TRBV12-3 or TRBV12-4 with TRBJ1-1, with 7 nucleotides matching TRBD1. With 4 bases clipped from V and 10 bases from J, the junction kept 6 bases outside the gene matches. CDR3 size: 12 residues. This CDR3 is CASSYQGGRAFF. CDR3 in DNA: TGTGCCAGCAGTTACCAGGGGGGTCGAGCTTTCTTT.

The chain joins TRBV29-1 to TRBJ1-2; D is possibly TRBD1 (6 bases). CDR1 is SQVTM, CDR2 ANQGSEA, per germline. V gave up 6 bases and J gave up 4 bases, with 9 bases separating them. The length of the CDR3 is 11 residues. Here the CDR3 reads CSVAGAYGYTF. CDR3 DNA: TGCAGCGTGGCGGGGGCCTATGGCTACACCTTC.

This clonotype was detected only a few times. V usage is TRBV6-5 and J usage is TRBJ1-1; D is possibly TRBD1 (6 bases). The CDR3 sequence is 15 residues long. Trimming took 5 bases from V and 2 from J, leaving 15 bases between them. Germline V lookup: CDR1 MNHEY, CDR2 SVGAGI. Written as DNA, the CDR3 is TGTGCCAGCAGTACAGAAAAACAGGGAAACACTGAAGCTTTCTTT. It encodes CASSTEKQGNTEAFF.

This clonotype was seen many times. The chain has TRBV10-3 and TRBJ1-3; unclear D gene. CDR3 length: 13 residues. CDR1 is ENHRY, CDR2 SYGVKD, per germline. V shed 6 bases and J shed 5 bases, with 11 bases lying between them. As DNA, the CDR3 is TGTGCCATCAGCGGCGACGGGCGAAACACCATATATTTT. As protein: CAISGDGRNTIYF.